These T cell receptor beta chains were read from a single sample in a study of cytomegalovirus exposure and HLA in healthy donors. Profiled with immunoSEQ multiplex PCR; TCRdb holds only in-frame clones, not every one. Counted here are some 130,000 clones, around nine tenths occurring once; the ten biggest clones make up around 1.5%. Sequenced: PBMCs. These receptors originate from a man aged 30-40 years in good health and CMV-seronegative. CDR3s include the opening cysteine and the closing phenylalanine or tryptophan. The D gene is left open where the match is weak. Rows give clone size only sometimes, using once, few, many, or a class for an expanded clone.

>.|TRBJ2-2|TRBV29-1|.
CSVPQDRNTGELFF
TGCAGCGTCCCCCAAGACAGGAACACCGGGGAGCTGTTTTTT
>.|TRBJ2-1|TRBV9|TRBD2
CASSKTGTSVGEQFF
TGTGCCAGCAGCAAAACCGGGACTAGCGTCGGTGAGCAGTTCTTC
>.|TRBJ2-7|TRBV4-2|TRBD2
CASSRHFEDSGSDYEQYF
TGTGCCAGCAGCCGACATTTCGAAGATAGCGGGAGCGACTACGAGCAGTACTTC
>.|TRBJ2-7|TRBV18|.
CASSGAGKGYEQYF
TGTGCCAGCTCAGGGGCGGGAAAGGGCTACGAGCAGTACTTC
>.|TRBJ1-5|TRBV19|TRBD1
CASSIGTEPYQPQHF
TGTGCCAGTAGTATTGGGACAGAACCATATCAGCCCCAGCATTTT
>.|TRBJ2-3|TRBV2|.
CASSEGPGLQYF
TGTGCCAGCAGTGAGGGGCCCGGTCTGCAGTATTTT
>.|TRBJ2-2|TRBV6-5|.
CASRRDGELFF
TGTGCCAGCAGACGCGACGGGGAGCTGTTTTTT
>.|TRBJ1-5|TRBV18|TRBD1
CASSSQGPYQPQHF
TGTGCCAGCTCATCACAGGGGCCTTATCAGCCCCAGCATTTT
>.|TRBJ2-5|TRBV4-1|TRBD1
CASSPPDRAQETQYF
TGCGCCAGCAGCCCTCCCGACAGGGCCCAAGAGACCCAGTACTTC
>.|TRBJ1-3|TRBV7-2|.
CASSSMLGLTGNTIYF
TGTGCCAGCAGCTCCATGCTGGGGCTAACTGGAAACACCATATATTTT
>.|TRBJ1-1|TRBV6-6|.
CASSYPRDYEAFF
TGTGCCAGCAGTTACCCCAGGGATTATGAAGCTTTCTTT
>.|TRBJ2-5|TRBV9|TRBD2
CASSLMGLAGTQETQYF
TGTGCCAGCAGCTTAATGGGACTAGCGGGGACGCAAGAGACCCAGTACTTC
>.|TRBJ2-7|TRBV5-1|.
CASSLTTASYEQYF
TGCGCCAGCAGCTTGACGACAGCTTCCTACGAGCAGTACTTC
>.|TRBJ2-7|TRBV5-1|TRBD1
CASRLTGTYEQYF
TGCGCCAGCAGGTTGACAGGGACCTACGAGCAGTACTTC
>.|TRBJ2-7|TRBV4-1|.
CASSLDPRTAANGYEQYF
TGCGCCAGCAGCCTAGACCCGCGGACTGCAGCAAACGGGTACGAGCAGTACTTC
>.|TRBJ1-2|TRBV5-1|.
CASSLGAEGYTF
TGCGCCAGCAGCTTGGGGGCAGAAGGCTACACCTTC
>few|TRBJ1-2|TRBV6-5|.
CASSPDRKSYGYTF
TGTGCCAGCAGTCCCGACAGAAAGTCCTATGGCTACACCTTC
>once|TRBJ2-7|TRBV27|TRBD2
CAISAGTSFSYEQYF
TGTGCCATCTCAGCCGGGACTAGTTTCTCCTACGAGCAGTACTTC
>.|TRBJ2-3|TRBV7-6|.
CASSSTVDTQYF
TGTGCCAGCAGCTCGACAGTTGATACGCAGTATTTT
>.|TRBJ2-1|TRBV9|TRBD2
CASSITGTMINPDNEQFF
TGTGCCAGCAGCATCACCGGGACTATGATAAATCCTGATAATGAGCAGTTCTTC
>.|TRBJ2-7|TRBV5-1|TRBD2
CASSLAGASGYEQYF
TGCGCCAGCAGCTTGGCCGGAGCTAGCGGTTACGAGCAGTACTTC
>once|TRBJ1-1|TRBV11-1|.
CASSFPGSVTEAFF
TGTGCCAGCAGCTTCCCCGGGTCCGTAACCGAAGCTTTCTTT
>.|TRBJ2-1|TRBV23-1|.
CASSQYREGGPSYNEQFF
TGCGCCAGCAGTCAATATCGAGAGGGCGGGCCGTCCTACAATGAGCAGTTCTTC
>.|TRBJ1-1|TRBV12-5|TRBD1
CASGFETGVGTEAFF
TGTGCTAGTGGCTTCGAGACAGGGGTGGGAACTGAAGCTTTCTTT
>.|TRBJ2-4|TRBV29-1|TRBD1
CSAALGTAPLVAKNIQYF
TGCAGCGCTGCCCTTGGGACAGCACCTCTCGTAGCCAAAAACATTCAGTACTTC
>.|TRBJ1-2|TRBV6-5|.
CATQLANYGYTF
TGTGCCACCCAATTAGCTAACTATGGCTACACCTTC
>.|TRBJ2-5|TRBV6-5|TRBD2
CASSPGGETQYF
TGTGCCAGCAGCCCGGGAGGGGAGACCCAGTACTTC
>.|TRBJ1-4|TRBV6-4|.
CASSADGQGGEKLFF
TGTGCCAGCAGTGCTGACGGGCAGGGAGGCGAAAAACTGTTTTTT
>.|TRBJ2-2|TRBV11-3|.
CASTRSSVGELFF
TGTGCCAGCACCCGTTCGTCGGTCGGGGAGCTGTTTTTT
>.|TRBJ1-2|TRBV18|.
CASSPGLPHPSYGYTF
TGTGCCAGCTCACCAGGGTTACCCCACCCTAGCTATGGCTACACCTTC
>.|TRBJ2-5|TRBV10-2|.
CASSEGERDTWGGHF
TGCGCCAGCAGTGAGGGTGAGCGGGATACGTGGGGGGGCCACTTC